A single sample gave rise to the 32 T cell receptor beta chains below, sequenced in a study of post-analysis software for immune sequencing data. Findings and limits, study-wide: Elevated frequency relative to controls characterized several TRBV segments in patients, TRBV5-6, TRBV5-1 and TRBV20-1 among them.

Sequencing libraries made from TCR beta cDNA carried unique molecular identifiers. TCRdb re-called the PCR reads through MiXCR, storing one row per CDR3 protein. The data hold roughly 170,000 distinct CDR3 sequences, with over 25% observed a single time. Their cognate antigens are unknown. Source material: blood. The origin of the receptors is a girl under 18 with multiple sclerosis.

The V gene is TRBV5-1, the J gene TRBJ2-5, with 10 nucleotides matching TRBD2. CDR3 size: 15 residues. Losses at the gene ends were 0 bases for V and 5 bases for J; bases not matched to a gene: 4. CDR1 is SGHRS, CDR2 YFSETQ, per germline. CDR3 sequence (DNA): TGCGCCAGCAGCTTGGGAGCGGGAGGGTTGGAGACCCAGTACTTC. Its translation: CASSLGAGGLETQYF.

This clonotype was detected a few times. This CDR3 is CASSLVAGVSYNEQFF. CDR3 nucleotide sequence: TGTGCCAGCAGCTTAGTAGCGGGAGTCTCCTACAATGAGCAGTTCTTC. J is TRBJ2-1 and V is TRBV13; 9 nucleotides line up with TRBD2. Germline V gene lookup returns CDR1 PRHDT and CDR2 FYEKMQ (reference sequence). V shed 1 base, J shed 0 bases, and the junction held 1 base outside the gene matches. The CDR3 is made up of 16 amino acids.

CDR3 coding DNA: TGTGCCAGCAGCAGGACTAGCGGGACGGTCAATGAGCAGTTCTTC. Protein product: CASSRTSGTVNEQFF. J is TRBJ2-1 and V is TRBV7-2, with TRBD2 matching over 12 bases. CDR1 and CDR2 from the germline V gene are SGHTA and FQGNSA. The CDR3 totals 15 residues. V trimming: 5 bases; J trimming: 6 bases; junction bases outside the gene matches: 5. Full variable domain (outside the CDR3, taken from reference TRBV7-2 and TRBJ2-1): GAGVSQSPSNKVTEKGKDVELRCDPISGHTALYWYRQSLGQGLEFLIYFQGNSAPDKSGLPSDRFSAERTGGSVSTLTIQRTQQEDSAVYLCASSRTSGTVNEQFFGPGTRLTVL.

Only a few counts were recorded for this clonotype. This chain uses TRBV18 with TRBJ2-1; 8 nucleotides line up with TRBD2. CDR1 KGHSH and CDR2 LQKENI come from the germline V gene. The V gene end was trimmed by 3 bases and the J gene end by 5 bases; junction bases not matched to a gene: 3. This CDR3 contains 14 residues. CDR3 nucleotide sequence: TGTGCCAGCTCACCGACTAGCGTAGACAATGAGCAGTTCTTC. This sequence encodes CASSPTSVDNEQFF.

The table lists this clonotype with many counts. CDR3 DNA sequence: TGTGCCAGCAGTTTACAGGGGGTCTACGAGCAGTACTTC. It encodes CASSLQGVYEQYF. This chain links TRBV27 with TRBJ2-7; TRBD1 matches 7 bases. Germline CDR1 is MNHEY and CDR2 is SMNVEV (reference sequence). Germline trimming cut 2 bases from V and 3 bases from J; bases unmatched to any gene: 1. CDR3 size: 13 residues.

This clonotype was seen ten or more times. The gene calls are TRBV12-3 or TRBV12-4 and TRBJ1-2, with 7 bases lining up with TRBD1. The CDR3 is made up of 16 amino acids. With V trimmed by 3 bases and J by 5 bases, 12 bases remained unmatched. In DNA form, the CDR3 reads TGTGCCAGCAGTTTGGGGGGTAAAGGGGGCGGGTATGGCTACACCTTC. Encoded protein: CASSLGGKGGGYGYTF.

This clonotype occurred many times. The chain joins TRBV5-1 to TRBJ2-1; D remains unclear. CDR1 and CDR2 (germline): SGHRS, YFSETQ. The ends were cut back, 4 bases at V and 10 bases at J, with 9 bases in the middle. The CDR3 consists of 11 residues. The CDR3 loop reads CASSTTAEQFF. CDR3 nucleotide sequence: TGCGCCAGCAGCACTACAGCGGAGCAGTTCTTC.

V is TRBV5-1 and J is TRBJ2-5; 8 bases are shared with TRBD1. The CDR3 contains 17 residues. V was pared by 0 bases and J by 1 base, with 8 bases of the junction left unmatched. Germline CDR1 and CDR2: SGHRS and YFSETQ. This CDR3 reads CASSLGIGQGSQETQYF. DNA of the CDR3: TGCGCCAGCAGCTTGGGGATCGGACAGGGATCCCAAGAGACCCAGTACTTC.

V gene TRBV14 combines with J gene TRBJ2-2; TRBD2 matches at 13 bases. Losses at the gene ends were 4 bases for V and 6 bases for J; bases not matched to a gene: 5. Germline V CDR1 and CDR2: SGHDN, FVKESK. The CDR3 contains 16 residues. CDR3 sequence reads: CASSPGLAGVAGELFF. The CDR3 nucleotides are TGTGCCAGCAGCCCCGGACTAGCGGGAGTGGCCGGGGAGCTGTTTTTT.

This clonotype came up once. Given a much more abundant clone one base away, this may be a read error. The chain has TRBV11-3 and TRBJ2-6; D is unclear. Looked up from germline, CDR1 is SGHNT and CDR2 is YENEEA. CDR3 length equals 13 residues. The CDR3 DNA reads as TGTGCCAGGAGCTTTACAGGGGCCAACGTCCTGACTTTC. Residues: CARSFTGANVLTF. The full variable domain, its missing parts supplied by reference TRBV11-3 and TRBJ2-6, is EAGVVQSPRYKIIEKKQPVAFWCNPISGHNTLYWYLQNLGQGPELLIRYENEEAVDDSQLPKDRFSAERLKGVDSTLKIQPAELGDSAVYLCARSFTGANVLTFGAGSRLTVL.

A word on this clonotype: Since a much larger clone is just one base distant, this may be a read error. This rearrangement joins TRBV7-9 to TRBJ2-5; D ambiguous. The J call is in doubt because the DNA end fits TRBJ2-7 better. This CDR3 has 14 residues. CDR1 is SEHNR, CDR2 FQNEAQ, per germline (reference sequence). DNA for the CDR3: TGTGCCAGCAGCTTAGAGGATTCAGGCGACGAGCAGTACTTC. It encodes CASSLEDSGDEQYF.

As for this clonotype: A much larger clone is a single base away; this may be a read error. The J gene is TRBJ2-3, the V gene TRBV6-1; TRBD2 matches at 8 bases. With 5 bases clipped from V and 2 bases from J, the junction kept 6 bases outside the gene matches. Germline assignment: CDR1 MNHNS and CDR2 SASEGT. CDR3 length equals 15 residues. The CDR3 DNA is TGTGCCAGCAGTATGGGACTAGGACACACAGATACGCAGTATTTT. Its translation: CASSMGLGHTDTQYF.

This chain uses TRBV6-2 or TRBV6-3 with TRBJ2-7, with TRBD1 as a possible D gene (7 bases). Germline CDR1 is MNHEY and CDR2 is SVGEGT. V was cut by 7 bases and J by 1 base, with 11 bases left in between. This CDR3 is 13 amino acids long. The DNA of the CDR3 is TGTGCCAGCATAGCAGGGGGGTCCTACGAGCAGTACTTC. Protein: CASIAGGSYEQYF.

This clonotype has ten or more counts. The V and J genes are TRBV4-1 and TRBJ2-6; 7 bases are shared with TRBD2. The CDR3 loop spans 17 amino acids. CDR1 and CDR2 (germline): MGHRA, YSYEKL. V trimming: 3 bases; J trimming: 7 bases; junction bases outside the gene matches: 12. The CDR3 DNA is TGCGCCAGCAGCCAGCAGGGCCTAGCGGTCCTCGCCAACGTCCTGACTTTC. Translation gives CASSQQGLAVLANVLTF.

The chain joins TRBV6-6 to TRBJ2-3; 10 bases align to TRBD2. The germline CDR1 and CDR2 sequences are MNHNY and SVGAGI (reference sequence). The trim removed 6 bases at V and 2 bases at J, leaving 5 bases unmatched. This CDR3 has 15 amino acids. CDR3 nucleotides: TGTGCCAGCAGCCGACTAGCGGGCAACACAGATACGCAGTATTTT. Residues: CASSRLAGNTDTQYF.

The chain is built from TRBV7-9 and TRBJ2-1; unclear D gene. The CDR3 runs to 15 residues. Germline CDR1 SEHNR, CDR2 FQNEAQ (reference sequence). V dropped 5 bases and J dropped 2 bases, with 13 bases sitting between them. The DNA of the CDR3 is TGTGCCAGCAGCCTTACGACCTTCGCCTACAATGAGCAGTTCTTC. It encodes CASSLTTFAYNEQFF.

Comment on this clonotype: This may be a read error, as it is one base from a much larger clone. The chain links TRBV4-1 to TRBJ2-7; 7 bases fit TRBD2. The CDR3 has 15 amino acids. Germline V gives CDR1 MGHRA, CDR2 YSYEKL. The CDR3, as DNA: TGCGCCAGCAGCCATGCCGCTAGCGGTGCCTACGGGCAGTACTTC. Amino acids: CASSHAASGAYGQYF.

This clonotype has ten or more counts. The chain uses TRBV5-1 and TRBJ2-1; a possible D gene is TRBD1 (6 bases). The V end lost 1 base, the J end lost 3 bases, and 8 bases lay between the germline ends. This CDR3 is built from 14 residues. Germline values: CDR1 SGHRS, CDR2 YFSETQ. The CDR3 region is CASSLNRVYNEQFF. CDR3 sequence (DNA): TGCGCCAGCAGCTTGAACAGGGTCTACAATGAGCAGTTCTTC.

This clonotype was seen many times. V usage is TRBV24-1 and J usage is TRBJ2-1; 13 bases line up with TRBD2. Germline V gives CDR1 KGHDR, CDR2 SFDVKD. The CDR3 loop spans 16 amino acids. V was pared by 8 bases and J by 0 bases, with 3 bases of the junction left unmatched. The chain's CDR3 is CATTGTSGISYNEQFF. CDR3 DNA sequence: TGTGCCACCACAGGGACTAGCGGGATCTCCTACAATGAGCAGTTCTTC.

This clonotype was counted at least ten times. The chain has TRBV12-3 or TRBV12-4 and TRBJ2-7; D unclear. The germline V and J ends were trimmed by 6 bases and 3 bases, with 9 bases remaining between them. The CDR3 sequence is 12 residues long. The CDR3 reads CASSLTYYEQYF. CDR3 coding DNA: TGTGCCAGCAGCCTTACCTACTACGAGCAGTACTTC.

Only a few counts were recorded for this clonotype. The chain is built from TRBV7-8 and TRBJ2-7; 10 nucleotides line up with TRBD1. Trimming took 4 bases from V and 2 from J; bases not matched to a gene: 11. Germline loops: CDR1 SGHVS, CDR2 FQNEAQ. This CDR3 contains 17 residues. Here the CDR3 reads CASSSTSGQGNPYEQYF. In DNA form, the CDR3 reads TGTGCCAGCAGCTCCACATCGGGACAGGGGAACCCCTACGAGCAGTACTTC.

This clonotype showed up many times. This rearrangement joins TRBV20-1 to TRBJ2-3; TRBD2 agrees at 8 bases. Germline V gene lookup returns CDR1 DFQATT and CDR2 SNEGSKA (reference sequence). V lost 5 bases to trimming and J lost 1 base; unmatched junction nucleotides: 8. This CDR3 has 15 residues. This chain's CDR3 is CSAWLLADGTDTQYF. The CDR3, as DNA: TGCAGTGCTTGGCTACTAGCGGATGGCACAGATACGCAGTATTTT.

CDR3: CAISEDGETQYF. For the CDR3, the DNA is TGTGCCATCAGTGAGGATGGAGAGACCCAGTACTTC. The V gene is TRBV10-3, the J gene TRBJ2-7; D call uncertain. The tail of the sequence fits TRBJ2-5 better, so the J call may be wrong. CDR3 length equals 12 residues. In germline, CDR1 is ENHRY, CDR2 SYGVKD.

The chain uses TRBV27 and TRBJ1-3; 11 bases are a match to TRBD1. Germline values: CDR1 MNHEY, CDR2 SMNVEV (reference sequence). J gave up 2 bases and V 7 bases, and 4 bases lay outside the gene matches. CDR3 size: 15 residues. CDR3 sequence (DNA): TGTGCCAGCAAAGGGACAGGGGGTACTGGAAACACCATATATTTT. It specifies CASKGTGGTGNTIYF.

There are a few counts of this clonotype. The genes are TRBV5-1 and TRBJ2-1; D is perhaps TRBD2 (5 bases). Trimming removed 0 bases at V and 3 bases at J, with 13 bases between. From germline, CDR1 is SGHRS and CDR2 YFSETQ. This CDR3 is built from 16 residues. The CDR3 bases are TGCGCCAGCAGCTTGGTAGTAGCGCCTAGCTACAATGAGCAGTTCTTC. It yields the protein CASSLVVAPSYNEQFF.

This clonotype was recorded a few times. This chain joins TRBV15 and TRBJ2-3, with D perhaps matching TRBD1 (5 bases). This CDR3 comprises 12 residues. The germline V gene has CDR1 LNHNV and CDR2 YYDKDF (reference sequence). V lost 3 bases and J lost 8, with 9 bases in between. The CDR3, as DNA: TGTGCCACCAGCAGGGCCCAGGGTACGCAGTATTTT. It codes for CATSRAQGTQYF. Based on the CDR3 plus reference TRBV15 and TRBJ2-3, the full variable domain is DAMVIQNPRYQVTQFGKPVTLSCSQTLNHNVMYWYQQKSSQAPKLLFHYYDKDFNNEADTPDNFQSRRPNTSFCFLDIRSPGLGDTAMYLCATSRAQGTQYFGPGTRLTVL.

The chain uses TRBV20-1 and TRBJ1-5; D is ambiguous. The CDR3 contains 15 residues. Germline V lookup: CDR1 DFQATT, CDR2 SNEGSKA (reference sequence). Trimming cost V 0 bases and J 3 bases, with 12 bases left between them. The CDR3 reads CSARDHASPNQPQHF. The DNA for the CDR3 is TGCAGTGCTAGAGATCACGCCAGCCCCAATCAGCCCCAGCATTTT.

On this clonotype: One base away lies a much larger clone, so this may be a sequencing read error. The chain is built from TRBV7-2 and TRBJ2-7; D is uncertain. The J call may be incorrect, as the DNA end agrees better with TRBJ2-4. The germline V gene encodes CDR1 SGHTA and CDR2 FQGNSA. The CDR3 has 15 amino acids. This CDR3 is CASSFSWRAKNIQYF. The CDR3 nucleotides read TGTGCCAGCAGCTTCTCGTGGAGAGCCAAAAACATTCAGTACTTC.

There are a few counts of this clonotype. This chain uses TRBV12-3 or TRBV12-4 with TRBJ1-2; 7 nucleotides align to TRBD1. Trimming at V came to 3 bases and at J to 2 bases, leaving 6 bases not matched to a gene. The length of the CDR3 is 15 residues. The CDR3 nucleotides are TGTGCCAGCAGTTTCTCTCGGACAGGAAACTATGGCTACACCTTC. Protein sequence: CASSFSRTGNYGYTF.

This clonotype was seen once. A much more abundant neighbour one base away suggests this may be a read error. The rearrangement joins TRBV5-1 to TRBJ2-1; a weak D match, TRBD2 (6 bases). The CDR3 extends over 15 amino acids. Germline V CDR1 and CDR2: SGHRS, YFSETQ. This CDR3 reads CASSLGLASYNEQVF. The CDR3 DNA follows: TGCGCCAGCAGCTTGGGTCTAGCGAGTTACAATGAGCAGGTCTTC.

This clonotype appeared many times. The chain carries TRBV18 and TRBJ2-5; no clear D. CDR3 length: 13 residues. From germline, CDR1 is KGHSH and CDR2 LQKENI. Trimming cost V 2 bases and J 3 bases, with 7 bases left between them. This chain's CDR3 is CASSPDFKETQYF. CDR3 coding DNA: TGTGCCAGCTCACCAGATTTTAAAGAGACCCAGTACTTC.

The sample holds many counts of this clonotype. J is TRBJ2-7 and V is TRBV12-3 or TRBV12-4, with D perhaps being TRBD1 or TRBD2 (5 bases each). The V gene lost 3 bases and the J gene lost 3 bases, with 12 bases spanning the gap. The CDR3 consists of 14 residues. The CDR3 loop reads CASSFGGPHYEQYF. The CDR3 DNA is TGTGCCAGCAGTTTTGGGGGACCTCACTACGAGCAGTACTTC.